This T cell receptor (beta chain) was found in a study of technical replicates of blood from a handful of donors. The CDR3 totals 15 residues. Germline CDR1 reads KGHSH; CDR2 reads LQKENI. V lost 0 bases and J 4 bases, leaving 9 bases between the germline ends. The method was immunoSEQ multiplex PCR; TCRdb's version includes in-frame clones alone and lacks a portion of them. The table includes just over 60,000 clones, 87% detected once. The receptor was isolated from a human donor in good health. Some clones in this sample may be carry-over from other donors' samples. The specimen sequenced was PBMCs. The chain couples TRBV18 to TRBJ2-2; D possibly corresponds to TRBD2 (5 bases). For the CDR3, the DNA is TGTGCCAGCTCACCACCTAGCGCATTCACCGGGGAGCTGTTTTTT. The encoded protein is CASSPPSAFTGELFF.